This TCR beta chain was sequenced during a study of blood T cell repertoires in COVID-19. Study as a whole: Donors in the United States, Italy and Spain gave samples during acute or convalescent COVID-19. T cells, B-cell-depleted T cells, or PBMCs supplied cDNA or gDNA.

Unmatched junction bases numbered 5, after V lost 3 bases and J lost 4 bases. Germline-derived CDR1 and CDR2 are MNHEY and SMNVEV (reference sequence). The CDR3 contains 16 residues. Points on this clone: The sample holds other DNA sequences that translate to the same CDR3.

In the authors' methods: Amplification from reference gene primers served as the basis for estimated nucleated cell counts. Data came from immunoSEQ multiplex PCR; TCRdb stores just in-frame clones and leaves some out. V, J and clone size were drawn from that table, and D and trimming were deduced from the DNA. The table shows 150,000 to 200,000 clones, with over 70% occurring only once. The origin of this receptor is a man in his 60s with active or convalescent COVID-19. The sample comprised peripheral blood. The V gene is TRBV27, the J gene TRBJ2-3, with 12 bases matching TRBD1. DNA of the CDR3: TGTGCCAGCAGTTTGGGACAGGGGGCTCGAGCAGATACGCAGTATTTT. Its translation is CASSLGQGARADTQYF.